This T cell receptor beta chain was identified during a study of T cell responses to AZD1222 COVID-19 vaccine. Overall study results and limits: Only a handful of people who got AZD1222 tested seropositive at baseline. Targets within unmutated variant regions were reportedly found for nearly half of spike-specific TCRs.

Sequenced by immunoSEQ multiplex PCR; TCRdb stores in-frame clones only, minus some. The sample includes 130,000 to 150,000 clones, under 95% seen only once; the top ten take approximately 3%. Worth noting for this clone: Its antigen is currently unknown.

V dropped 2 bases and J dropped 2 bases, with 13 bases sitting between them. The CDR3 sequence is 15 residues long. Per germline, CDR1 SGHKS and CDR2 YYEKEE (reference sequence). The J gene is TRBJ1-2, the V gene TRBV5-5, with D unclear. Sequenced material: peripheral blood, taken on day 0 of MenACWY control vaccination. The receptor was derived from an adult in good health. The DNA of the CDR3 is TGTGCCAGCAGCTTTAGCGGCAGGACGAACTATGGCTACACCTTC. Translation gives CASSFSGRTNYGYTF.